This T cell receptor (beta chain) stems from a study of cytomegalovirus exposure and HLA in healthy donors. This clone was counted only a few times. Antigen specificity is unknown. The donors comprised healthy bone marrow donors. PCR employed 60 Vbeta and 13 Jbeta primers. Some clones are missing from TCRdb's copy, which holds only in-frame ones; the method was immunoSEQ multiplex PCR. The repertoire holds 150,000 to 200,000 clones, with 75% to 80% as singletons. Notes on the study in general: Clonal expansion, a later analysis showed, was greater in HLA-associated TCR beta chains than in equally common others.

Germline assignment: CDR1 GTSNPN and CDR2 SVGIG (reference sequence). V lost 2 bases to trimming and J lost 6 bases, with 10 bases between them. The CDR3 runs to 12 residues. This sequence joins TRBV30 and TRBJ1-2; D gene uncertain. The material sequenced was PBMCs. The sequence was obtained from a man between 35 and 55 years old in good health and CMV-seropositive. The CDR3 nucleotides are TGTGCCTGGAGTAAAGGGAGGGATGGCTACACCTTC. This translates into CAWSKGRDGYTF.